This T cell receptor beta chain was sequenced during a study of graft-versus-host responses after intestinal transplantation. Study as a whole: Among the recipients, all got anti-thymocyte globulin induction and then tacrolimus and steroids for 3 to 4 years.

TCRdb's table, derived via immunoSEQ multiplex PCR, lists solely in-frame clones and lacks some. The profile covers tens of thousands of clones, with 90% to 95% appearing a single time and 5.5% to 7% taken by the ten largest. In this sample, this clone turned up once. Its antigen is as yet unknown. The CDR3 loop spans 16 amino acids. The receptor's source is a human donor who received an intestinal transplant. This specimen was unstimulated CD8+ T cells sorted from spleen or lymph node cells, taken before intestinal transplant. This chain uses TRBV7-5 with TRBJ2-7. TRBV7-5 is a pseudogene. CDR3 DNA sequence: TGTGTCAGAAGCGATGGTGAGGGGTCCCCTTCGGGGGAGCAGTACTTC. This sequence encodes CVRSDGEGSPSGEQYF.